Below, 18 T cell receptor beta chains from the same sample are listed, as sequenced in a study of blood T cell repertoires in COVID-19. Repertoires were generated with immunoSEQ multiplex PCR, while TCRdb's copy carries only in-frame clones and drops some. The repertoire has about 120,000 clones, 70% to 90% of them found once; the top ten carry roughly 4.7%. The source material was peripheral blood. These TCRs come from a man between 35 and 55 years old with acute or convalescent COVID-19.

The chain is built from TRBV11-1 and TRBJ2-5, with 7 bases lining up with TRBD1. V was clipped by 1 base and J by 6 bases; unmatched bases: 8. CDR3 length: 15 residues. From germline, CDR1 is SGHAT and CDR2 FQDESV (reference sequence). The CDR3 DNA is TGTGCCAGCAGCTTAGGGTTTCGGACAGGACAGACCCAGTACTTC. It specifies CASSLGFRTGQTQYF.

The gene calls are TRBV6-5 and TRBJ2-5; 10 bases match TRBD1. The CDR3 extends over 15 amino acids. With 8 bases clipped from V and 4 bases from J, the junction kept 10 bases outside the gene matches. Germline lookup yields CDR1 MNHEY and CDR2 SVGAGI. CDR3 amino acids: CASFQDRGRRETQYF. CDR3 in DNA: TGTGCCAGCTTCCAGGACAGGGGGAGGAGAGAGACCCAGTACTTC.

The rearrangement joins TRBV6-5 to TRBJ2-1, with D tentatively TRBD2 (5 bases). The V end was cut by 8 bases, the J end by 4 bases, with 15 bases between. The CDR3 extends over 14 amino acids. Germline V gene lookup returns CDR1 MNHEY and CDR2 SVGAGI. The CDR3 loop is CASGPGLGYNEQFF. Here the CDR3 DNA reads TGTGCCAGCGGTCCCGGACTGGGATACAATGAGCAGTTCTTC.

CDR3 coding DNA: TGTGCCAGCAGTCCTAGCGGGACCTACGAGCAGTACTTC. Translated: CASSPSGTYEQYF. The V and J genes are TRBV6-5 and TRBJ2-7, with 9 bases that match TRBD2. The ends lost 5 bases at V and 2 bases at J; junction bases unmatched: 1. Germline values: CDR1 MNHEY, CDR2 SVGAGI. The CDR3 sequence is 13 residues long.

The CDR3 loop is CASSYAGTGVTGELFF. The CDR3 DNA reads TGTGCCAGCAGTTACGCAGGGACAGGGGTCACCGGGGAGCTGTTTTTT. The V and J genes are TRBV6-5 and TRBJ2-2; 10 nucleotides line up with TRBD1. Germline trimming cut 2 bases from V and 4 bases from J; bases unmatched to any gene: 4. Germline V gene data show CDR1 as MNHEY and CDR2 as SVGAGI. CDR3 length equals 16 residues.

This chain connects TRBV20-1 to TRBJ1-5; D may be TRBD1 (6 bases). Germline V gene lookup returns CDR1 DFQATT and CDR2 SNEGSKA (reference sequence). The CDR3 is made up of 14 amino acids. Deletions cut 3 bases from V and 4 bases from J, with 13 bases between. The CDR3 nucleotides are TGCAGTGCTAGTATAGGGAGGGGGAATCAGCCCCAGCATTTT. The encoded protein is CSASIGRGNQPQHF.

This chain uses TRBV7-9 with TRBJ1-5; no firm D call. The CDR3 extends over 12 amino acids. Germline values: CDR1 SEHNR, CDR2 FQNEAQ (reference sequence). The germline V and J ends were trimmed by 2 bases and 4 bases, with 3 bases remaining between them. CDR3 amino acids: CASSLLNQPQHF. CDR3 DNA: TGTGCCAGCAGCTTACTTAATCAGCCCCAGCATTTT.

This sequence joins TRBV13 and TRBJ2-7; D is unclear. V was shortened by 2 bases and J by 4 bases, with 12 bases between the two germline ends. Germline CDR1 and CDR2: PRHDT and FYEKMQ (reference sequence). CDR3 length: 14 residues. CDR3 residues: CASSLQEAGYEQYF. CDR3 coding DNA: TGTGCCAGCAGCTTACAAGAAGCCGGGTACGAGCAGTACTTC.

The chain recombines TRBV5-5 with TRBJ1-4, with 8 bases matching TRBD1. V dropped 5 bases and J dropped 5; count of bases not matched to a gene: 11. This CDR3 is 16 amino acids long. CDR1 SGHKS and CDR2 YYEKEE come from the germline V gene (reference sequence). The CDR3 reads CASRLTGGQANEKLFF. CDR3 in DNA: TGTGCCAGCAGACTCACCGGGGGACAGGCCAATGAAAAACTGTTTTTT. Looking up the rest from reference TRBV5-5 and TRBJ1-4 gives the full variable domain: DAGVTQSPTHLIKTRGQQVTLRCSPISGHKSVSWYQQVLGQGPQFIFQYYEKEERGRGNFPDRFSARQFPNYSSELNVNALLLGDSALYLCASRLTGGQANEKLFFGSGTQLSVL.

This clone was counted between two and nine times. The junction shows a germline mismatch at one end, possibly a read error. CDR3 nucleotides: TGTGCTAGCAGCCCGGGGGGGCGTGGGGAGACCCAGTACTTC. Residues: CASSPGGRGETQYF. This chain joins TRBV7-7 and TRBJ2-5, with 8 bases identical to TRBD2. This CDR3 region has 14 residues. Germline V CDR1 and CDR2: SSHAT, FNYEAQ (reference sequence).

This clone was counted only a few times. This chain connects TRBV5-4 to TRBJ1-2, with 8 bases identical to TRBD1. This CDR3 has 17 residues. Germline V gene sequence: CDR1 SGHNT, CDR2 YYREEE (reference sequence). V lost 0 bases to trimming and J lost 7 bases; unmatched junction nucleotides: 14. CDR3: CASSLGGRTGISGGYTF. DNA for the CDR3: TGTGCCAGCAGCTTGGGCGGTAGGACAGGGATCTCAGGTGGCTACACCTTC.

The chain employs TRBV6-6 and TRBJ2-7; TRBD2 agrees at 11 bases. The CDR3 is made up of 15 amino acids. The germline V gene has CDR1 MNHNY and CDR2 SVGAGI (reference sequence). Germline trimming cut 2 bases from V and 3 bases from J; bases unmatched to any gene: 3. The chain's CDR3 is CASSYISGGGYEQYF. CDR3 bases: TGTGCCAGCAGTTACATTAGCGGGGGGGGCTACGAGCAGTACTTC.

This chain links TRBV14 with TRBJ2-1, with 10 nucleotides matching TRBD2. Trimming took 3 bases from V and 9 from J; bases not matched to a gene: 5. The CDR3 runs to 14 residues. CDR1 and CDR2 (germline): SGHDN, FVKESK. CDR3 sequence: CASSHSGRAREQFF. The CDR3, as DNA: TGTGCCAGCAGCCACAGCGGGAGGGCCCGTGAGCAGTTCTTC. Filled out from reference TRBV14 and TRBJ2-1, the complete variable domain reads EAGVTQFPSHSVIEKGQTVTLRCDPISGHDNLYWYRRVMGKEIKFLLHFVKESKQDESGMPNNRFLAERTGGTYSTLKVQPAELEDSGVYFCASSHSGRAREQFFGPGTRLTVL.

V usage is TRBV18 and J usage is TRBJ1-5, with a tentative D call TRBD1 (5 bases). Germline CDR1 reads KGHSH; CDR2 reads LQKENI. V lost 4 bases and J lost 5, with 12 bases in between. This CDR3 has 14 amino acids. CDR3 nucleotide sequence: TGTGCCAGCTCACTACGGGACTTAGATCAGCCCCAGCATTTT. Translated, it gives CASSLRDLDQPQHF.

The sample holds one count of this clone. This sequence joins TRBV11-2 and TRBJ2-1; D unclear. The CDR3 contains 15 residues. Germline V gene lookup returns CDR1 SGHAT and CDR2 FQNNGV. V gave up 7 bases and J gave up 0 bases, with 13 bases separating them. The CDR3 region is CASTLLLSSYNEQFF. DNA of the CDR3: TGTGCCAGCACCCTCTTGCTTAGCTCCTACAATGAGCAGTTCTTC.

This clone was observed a handful of times. The V and J genes are TRBV4-3 and TRBJ1-2, with 8 bases lining up with TRBD1. This CDR3 has 16 amino acids. Germline trimming cut 0 bases from V and 2 bases from J; bases unmatched to any gene: 5. Germline assignment: CDR1 LGHNA and CDR2 YSLEER. In DNA form, the CDR3 reads TGCGCCAGCAGCCAAGATCTTACAGGGGGAAACTATGGCTACACCTTC. Translated, it gives CASSQDLTGGNYGYTF.

The chain has TRBV5-5 and TRBJ2-7, with a possible D match to TRBD1 (6 bases). The CDR3 totals 16 residues. Germline lookup yields CDR1 SGHKS and CDR2 YYEKEE (reference sequence). The germline V and J ends were trimmed by 1 base and 6 bases, with 20 bases remaining between them. The CDR3 spells CASSLRPLQGNGEQYF. DNA of the CDR3: TGTGCCAGCAGCTTGAGGCCTTTACAGGGAAATGGCGAGCAGTACTTC.

The chain carries TRBV24-1 and TRBJ2-3; unclear D gene. Trimming pared 3 bases from V and 2 bases from J, leaving 5 bases between. Germline V gene sequence: CDR1 KGHDR, CDR2 SFDVKD. The CDR3 totals 13 residues. DNA for the CDR3: TGTGCCACCAGTGATCTCCCCACAGATACGCAGTATTTT. As protein: CATSDLPTDTQYF.